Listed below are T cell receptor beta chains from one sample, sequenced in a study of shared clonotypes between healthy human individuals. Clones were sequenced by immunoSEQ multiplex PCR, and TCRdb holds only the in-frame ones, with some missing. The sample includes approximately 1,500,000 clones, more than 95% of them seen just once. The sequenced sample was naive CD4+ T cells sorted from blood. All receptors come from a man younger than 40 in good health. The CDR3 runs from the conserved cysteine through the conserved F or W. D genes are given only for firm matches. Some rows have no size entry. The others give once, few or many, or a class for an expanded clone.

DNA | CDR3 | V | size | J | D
TGTGCCAGCAGCTCTTTAGCGGGACTGTACAATGAGCAGTTCTTC | CASSSLAGLYNEQFF | TRBV7-2 | once | TRBJ2-1 | TRBD2
TGCAGCGTTGGGCAGGGGGTTTATGAGCAGTACTTC | CSVGQGVYEQYF | TRBV29-1 | . | TRBJ2-7 | TRBD1
TGTGCCAGCAGCTTGGATGGACTGACTGTTAACTATGGCTACACCTTC | CASSLDGLTVNYGYTF | TRBV5-4 | . | TRBJ1-2 | .
TGTGCCAGCAGTCAACAGGGTTTCGGGACTAACTATGGCTACACCTTC | CASSQQGFGTNYGYTF | TRBV27 | . | TRBJ1-2 | .
TGTGCCAGCAGTTTAGGGCTAGTAGTCCCCGAGCAGTACTTC | CASSLGLVVPEQYF | TRBV28 | . | TRBJ2-7 | .
TGTGCCAGCAGCTCCGGGACAGCCCAGGGCGGTGCCAAAAACATTCAGTACTTC | CASSSGTAQGGAKNIQYF | TRBV5-4 | . | TRBJ2-4 | TRBD1
TGTGCCAGCTCAGCTCTAGCGGGAGGCACAGATACGCAGTATTTT | CASSALAGGTDTQYF | TRBV18 | . | TRBJ2-3 | TRBD2
TGTGCCAGCAGTTTAGTAGGGGAGAAGCCCCAGCATTTT | CASSLVGEKPQHF | TRBV28 | . | TRBJ1-5 | .
TGTGCCAGCAGAAGAACCTCAACGGCCCGCGAGCAGTACTTC | CASRRTSTAREQYF | TRBV28 | . | TRBJ2-7 | .
TGTGCCAGCAGTGCCGCCTTGAACTCTGGAAACACCATATATTTT | CASSAALNSGNTIYF | TRBV28 | . | TRBJ1-3 | .
TGTGCCAGCAGTTTAACTAGCGGGGACACAGATACGCAGTATTTT | CASSLTSGDTDTQYF | TRBV27 | . | TRBJ2-3 | TRBD2
TGCGCCAGCAGCCAGATTACAGGGGAAACCGGGGAGCTGTTTTTT | CASSQITGETGELFF | TRBV5-1 | . | TRBJ2-2 | TRBD1
TGTGCCAGCAGTCTAACTAGCGGGAGTTACAATGAGCAGTTCTTC | CASSLTSGSYNEQFF | TRBV2 | . | TRBJ2-1 | TRBD2
TGTGCCAGCAGGGGAGGGACAGGACGAACAGATACGCAGTATTTT | CASRGGTGRTDTQYF | TRBV7-6 | . | TRBJ2-3 | .
TGTGCCAGTAGTATATCTTTGGTCGCAAGGCTTGAAGCTTTCTTT | CASSISLVARLEAFF | TRBV19 | . | TRBJ1-1 | .
TGTGCCAGCAGTTACGTGGCAGCTAGCAATCAGCCCCAGCATTTT | CASSYVAASNQPQHF | TRBV6-6 | . | TRBJ1-5 | .
TGCGCCAGCAGCTCCAGTCTCCACGAGCAGTACTTC | CASSSSLHEQYF | TRBV5-1 | . | TRBJ2-7 | .
TGCGCCAGCACGGGTGGAGATACGCAGTATTTT | CASTGGDTQYF | TRBV5-1 | once | TRBJ2-3 | .
TGTGCCAGCAGCGAGACGGATGCGAACACCGGGGAGCTGTTTTTT | CASSETDANTGELFF | TRBV9 | once | TRBJ2-2 | .
TGTGCCAGCAGCTTATCGGGAGATACGCAGTATTTT | CASSLSGDTQYF | TRBV7-3 | . | TRBJ2-3 | .
TGTGCCAGCTCAGCCAGACAAGGGGGAGCGAGTCCCACCGGGGAGCTGTTTTTT | CASSARQGGASPTGELFF | TRBV18 | once | TRBJ2-2 | .
TGTGCCAGCAGTTTATCGAGGACGGGGTCTTCCTACGAGCAGTACTTC | CASSLSRTGSSYEQYF | TRBV27 | . | TRBJ2-7 | .
TGTGCCATCACCCCCTGGGACAGGCGGGATAACTATGGCTACACCTTC | CAITPWDRRDNYGYTF | TRBV10-3 | . | TRBJ1-2 | TRBD1
TGTGCCAGCAGTGAGAGCCTCAATCAGCCCCAGCATTTT | CASSESLNQPQHF | TRBV6-1 | few | TRBJ1-5 | .
TGTGCCAGCAGTTTATCCTTACGACCCGGGGGGACAGATACGCAGTATTTT | CASSLSLRPGGTDTQYF | TRBV27 | . | TRBJ2-3 | TRBD2
TGTGCCAGCAGCCTAGACGGGACATTTATTTTGGGGCCGAACACTGAAGCTTTCTTT | CASSLDGTFILGPNTEAFF | TRBV28 | . | TRBJ1-1 | .
TGTGCCAGCAGTACCAGGGGATACGAGCAGTACTTC | CASSTRGYEQYF | TRBV6-1 | . | TRBJ2-7 | .
TGTGCCAGCAGCTCAAGGGCAGGGGACGAGCAGTACTTC | CASSSRAGDEQYF | TRBV7-3 | . | TRBJ2-7 | .
TGTGCCAGCAGGGCGTCGACAGATCAAGAGACCCAGTACTTC | CASRASTDQETQYF | TRBV7-6 | . | TRBJ2-5 | .
TGTGCCAGCAGTCAAGCGGGAGGATGGGGTACGCAGTATTTT | CASSQAGGWGTQYF | TRBV7-9 | . | TRBJ2-3 | TRBD2
TGTGCCACCGAGGACCTCGGGAATTCACCCCTCCACTTT | CATEDLGNSPLHF | TRBV7-9 | . | TRBJ1-6 | .
TGTGCCAGCAGCCGGGGGGCAGCGAGCTCCTACGAGCAGTACTTC | CASSRGAASSYEQYF | TRBV28 | . | TRBJ2-7 | .
TGTGCCAGCAGCGTCAATAGCGGCACCGGGGAGCTGTTTTTT | CASSVNSGTGELFF | TRBV9 | . | TRBJ2-2 | .
TGTGCCAGCAGCTCCGTTTCGGGACCTAATGAAAAACTGTTTTTT | CASSSVSGPNEKLFF | TRBV5-5 | once | TRBJ1-4 | .
TGTGCCAGCTCACCAAGGGGAGAGACCCAGTACTTC | CASSPRGETQYF | TRBV18 | . | TRBJ2-5 | .
TGTGCCAGCAGCTTCTCAGATACGCAGTATTTT | CASSFSDTQYF | TRBV7-2 | . | TRBJ2-3 | .
TGTGCCACCAGGGTAGGAACTTCCGACGAGCAGTACTTC | CATRVGTSDEQYF | TRBV15 | . | TRBJ2-7 | .
TGTGCCAGCAGTTACGGGAGGGCCGAGGGGACAGATACGCAGTATTTT | CASSYGRAEGTDTQYF | TRBV27 | . | TRBJ2-3 | TRBD2
TGTGCCAGCAGCTTAGGGCCACCGGACAGGGGAGCTTTCTTT | CASSLGPPDRGAFF | TRBV11-1 | . | TRBJ1-1 | TRBD1
TGCGCCAGCAGCCAAGAGGCAGGGGGGGAGACCCAGTACTTC | CASSQEAGGETQYF | TRBV4-3 | . | TRBJ2-5 | .
TGTGCCAGCAGTTACTCGTTGGCAGACTTCTACGAGCAGTACTTC | CASSYSLADFYEQYF | TRBV6-5 | . | TRBJ2-7 | .
TGTGCCAGCTCACCTAAGACAGGGGGGAACGAGCAGTACTTC | CASSPKTGGNEQYF | TRBV18 | once | TRBJ2-7 | TRBD1
TGTGCCAGCAGTGACAGGGGCAATCAGCCCCAGCATTTT | CASSDRGNQPQHF | TRBV25-1 | few | TRBJ1-5 | .
TGTGCCAGCAGAACCCATAGCGGGACTGGCCAAGAGACCCAGTACTTC | CASRTHSGTGQETQYF | TRBV28 | . | TRBJ2-5 | TRBD2
TGTGCCAGTCTGGATACCCCCCCAGGGCGGCAGCCCCAGCATTTT | CASLDTPPGRQPQHF | TRBV28 | once | TRBJ1-5 | .
TGTGCCTGGAGTTCTGGCGGGGAGCTGTTTTTT | CAWSSGGELFF | TRBV30 | . | TRBJ2-2 | .
TGTGCCAGCAGCTTAGTTACTAGCGGGCGTTACGAGCAGTACTTC | CASSLVTSGRYEQYF | TRBV11-2 | . | TRBJ2-7 | TRBD2
TGTGCCAGCACCCCGTTCCGTTCAGTTTACGAGCAGTACTTC | CASTPFRSVYEQYF | TRBV6-6 | . | TRBJ2-7 | .
TGTGCCAGCAGCTTGGGGACTCATCAGTACTTC | CASSLGTHQYF | TRBV5-4 | . | TRBJ2-7 | .
TGTGCCAGTAGTATTAAGGCCGGTGGCTACGAGCAGTACTTC | CASSIKAGGYEQYF | TRBV19 | . | TRBJ2-7 | .
TGCAGCGTTGTTGGGATCGACTATGGCTACACCTTC | CSVVGIDYGYTF | TRBV29-1 | . | TRBJ1-2 | .
TGTGCCAGCAGTTTAGCTAGCGGGAGGCTTGATGAGCAGTTCTTC | CASSLASGRLDEQFF | TRBV27 | . | TRBJ2-1 | TRBD2
TGTGCCAGCATACCACTAGCGGGAGTCTACGAGCAGTACTTC | CASIPLAGVYEQYF | TRBV6-5 | . | TRBJ2-7 | TRBD2
TGTGCCAGCAGCTTAGTTCGCGGGGACTCCTACGAGCAGTACTTC | CASSLVRGDSYEQYF | TRBV11-2 | . | TRBJ2-7 | .
TGCGCCAGCAGGACTAGCGGGAGTACCGGGGAGCTGTTTTTT | CASRTSGSTGELFF | TRBV10-2 | . | TRBJ2-2 | TRBD2